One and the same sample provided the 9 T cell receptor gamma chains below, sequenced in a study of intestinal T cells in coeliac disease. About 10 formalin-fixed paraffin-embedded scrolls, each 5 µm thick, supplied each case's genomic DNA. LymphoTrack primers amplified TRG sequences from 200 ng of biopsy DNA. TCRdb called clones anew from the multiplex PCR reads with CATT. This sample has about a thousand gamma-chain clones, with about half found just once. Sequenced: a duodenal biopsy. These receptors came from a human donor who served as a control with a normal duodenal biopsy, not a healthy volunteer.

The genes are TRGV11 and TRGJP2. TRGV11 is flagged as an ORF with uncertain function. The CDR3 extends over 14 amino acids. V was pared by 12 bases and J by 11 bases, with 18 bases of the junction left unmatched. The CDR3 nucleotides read TGTGCCTGCCTGGAGGGGAAGGGGACGTGGATCAAGACGTTT. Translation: CACLEGKGTWIKTF.

The CDR3 protein is CATWDVPYYKKLF. The CDR3 DNA reads as TGTGCCACCTGGGATGTACCTTATTATAAGAAACTCTTT. This chain connects TRGV4 to TRGJ1 or TRGJ2. This CDR3 spans 13 amino acids. V lost 2 bases, J lost 3 bases, and 4 bases stayed unmatched. Per the germline V gene, CDR1 is EGSTGY and CDR2 is YDSYTSSV.

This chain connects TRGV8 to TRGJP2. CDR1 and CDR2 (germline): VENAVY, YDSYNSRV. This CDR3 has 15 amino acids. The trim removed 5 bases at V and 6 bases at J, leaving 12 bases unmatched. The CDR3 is CATWGDIVGDWIKTF. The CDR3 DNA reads TGTGCCACCTGGGGGGATATAGTAGGTGATTGGATCAAGACGTTT.

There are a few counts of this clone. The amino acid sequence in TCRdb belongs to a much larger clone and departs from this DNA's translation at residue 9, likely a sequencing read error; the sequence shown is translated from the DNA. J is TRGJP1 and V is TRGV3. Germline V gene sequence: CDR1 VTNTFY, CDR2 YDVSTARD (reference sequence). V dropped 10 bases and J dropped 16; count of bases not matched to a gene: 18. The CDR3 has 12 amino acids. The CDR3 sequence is CATPGAGRSKIF. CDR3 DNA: TGTGCCACTCCTGGGGCGGGAAGGTCCAAGATATTT.

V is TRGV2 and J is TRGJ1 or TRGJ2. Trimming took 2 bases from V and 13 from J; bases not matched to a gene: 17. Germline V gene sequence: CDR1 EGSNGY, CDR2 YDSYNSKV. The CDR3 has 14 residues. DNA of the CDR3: TGTGCCACCTGGGACGCGCGATTTGGTATAAGAAAACTCTTT. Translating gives CATWDARFGIRKLF.

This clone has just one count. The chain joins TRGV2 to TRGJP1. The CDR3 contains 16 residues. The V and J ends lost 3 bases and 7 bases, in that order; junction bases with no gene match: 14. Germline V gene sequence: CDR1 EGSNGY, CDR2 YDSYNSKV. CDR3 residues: CATWDCKEALGWFKIF. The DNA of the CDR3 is TGTGCCACCTGGGACTGTAAGGAGGCACTTGGTTGGTTCAAGATATTT.

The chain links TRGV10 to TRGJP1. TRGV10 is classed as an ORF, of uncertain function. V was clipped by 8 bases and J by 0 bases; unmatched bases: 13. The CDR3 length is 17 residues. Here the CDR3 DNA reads TGTGCTGCGTGGGGAGGCTCGGGTCATACCACTGGTTGGTTCAAGATATTT. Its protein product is CAAWGGSGHTTGWFKIF.

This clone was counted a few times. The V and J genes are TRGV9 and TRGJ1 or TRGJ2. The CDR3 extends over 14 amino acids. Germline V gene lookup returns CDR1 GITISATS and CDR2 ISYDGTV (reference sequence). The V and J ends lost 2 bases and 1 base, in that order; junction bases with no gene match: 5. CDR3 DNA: TGTGCCTTGTGGGAGGACCACAATTATTATAAGAAACTCTTT. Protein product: CALWEDHNYYKKLF.

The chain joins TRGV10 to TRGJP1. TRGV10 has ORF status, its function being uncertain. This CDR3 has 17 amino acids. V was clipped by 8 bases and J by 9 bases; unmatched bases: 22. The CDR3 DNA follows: TGTGCTGCGTGGGATAGTACGTGGCGGGTGGAAAGTTGGTTCAAGATATTT. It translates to CAAWDSTWRVESWFKIF.